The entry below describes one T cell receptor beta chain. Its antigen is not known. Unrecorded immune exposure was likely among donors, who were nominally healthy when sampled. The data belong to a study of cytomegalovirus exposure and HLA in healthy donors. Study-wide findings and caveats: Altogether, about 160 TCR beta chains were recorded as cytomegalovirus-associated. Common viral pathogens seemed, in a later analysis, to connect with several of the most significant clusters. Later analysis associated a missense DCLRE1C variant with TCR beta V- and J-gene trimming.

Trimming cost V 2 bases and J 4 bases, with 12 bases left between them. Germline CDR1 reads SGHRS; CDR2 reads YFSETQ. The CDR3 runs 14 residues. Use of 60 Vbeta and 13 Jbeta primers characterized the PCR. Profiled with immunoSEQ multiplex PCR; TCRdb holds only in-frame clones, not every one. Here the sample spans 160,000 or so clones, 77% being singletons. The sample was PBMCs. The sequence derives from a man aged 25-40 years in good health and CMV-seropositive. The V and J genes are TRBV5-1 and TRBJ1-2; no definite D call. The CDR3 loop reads CASSLDMGAYGYTF. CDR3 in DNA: TGCGCCAGCAGCTTAGACATGGGAGCCTATGGCTACACCTTC.